A selection of T cell receptor beta chains follows, all from one sample in a study of graft-versus-host responses after intestinal transplantation. These receptors' antigens are unknown. TCRdb's copy holds only in-frame clones and misses some; the assay was immunoSEQ multiplex PCR. The table records about 120,000 clones, around 92% of them present only once. Sample: unstimulated CD8+ T cells sorted from spleen or lymph node cells, taken before transplant. The receptors shown here come from a human donor who was the organ donor for an intestinal transplant. Each CDR3 is given with its conserved first and last residue. The D gene is left open where the match is weak. Expanded clones get a size class; other rows say once, few or many, or leave the size out.

j_gene,v_gene,d_gene,abundance,CDR3nt,CDR3aa
TRBJ1-1,TRBV7-2,TRBD1,-,TGTGCCAGCAGCTTATTGGACAGGGGACTTGCGAACACTGAAGCTTTCTTT,CASSLLDRGLANTEAFF
TRBJ2-4,TRBV30,-,-,TGTGCCTGGATGGGGGGATGGGGGAACATTCAGTACTTC,CAWMGGWGNIQYF
TRBJ2-3,TRBV15,-,-,TGTGCCACCAGCAGATACCCTCCCGACACATTTCATACGCAGTATTTT,CATSRYPPDTFHTQYF
TRBJ2-2,TRBV10-2,TRBD2,-,TGCGCCAGCAGTGGGACTAGCGGTACTCACACCGGGGAGCTGTTTTTT,CASSGTSGTHTGELFF
TRBJ2-3,TRBV9,TRBD2,-,TGTGCCAGCAGCGTAGGGACTATAGCGGGAGCAAAAGATACGCAGTATTTT,CASSVGTIAGAKDTQYF
TRBJ2-2,TRBV21-1,-,once,TGTGCCAGCAGCAAGGTAGGAACGAACACCGGGGAGCTGTTTTTT,CASSKVGTNTGELFF
TRBJ2-7,TRBV27,-,once,TGTGCCAGCAGTTTGGCAGGGAGAAACTACGAGCAGTACTTC,CASSLAGRNYEQYF
TRBJ1-4,TRBV25-1,-,once,TGTGCCAGCAGAAGGACAGCCTATAATGAAAAACTGTTTTTT,CASRRTAYNEKLFF
TRBJ1-1,TRBV29-1,-,-,TGCAGCGTTGTGGGGGTCCTAACTGAAGCTTTCTTT,CSVVGVLTEAFF
TRBJ2-7,TRBV5-6,-,-,TGTGCCAGCAGCTTGATACAAAACTACGAGCAGTACTTC,CASSLIQNYEQYF
TRBJ2-2,TRBV6-5,-,-,TGTGCCAGCAGTTACTTGTCAGCGAACACCGGGGAGCTGTTTTTT,CASSYLSANTGELFF
TRBJ2-7,TRBV7-9,TRBD1,once,TGTGCCAGCAGCTTAAAGGGACAGGGGGCGCAGGGAGAGCAGTACTTC,CASSLKGQGAQGEQYF
TRBJ2-1,TRBV7-9,TRBD1,-,TGTGCCAGCAGCCCAAACCGGGACAGGGGGGGCAATGAGCAGTTCTTC,CASSPNRDRGGNEQFF
TRBJ1-2,TRBV9,-,-,TGTGCCAGCAGCGTAGGGGGGGGACCCTATGGCTACACCTTC,CASSVGGGPYGYTF
TRBJ2-7,TRBV10-1,-,-,TGCGCCAGCAGCCGCCTTGGAGACAGCACCTCCTACGAGCAGTACTTC,CASSRLGDSTSYEQYF
TRBJ2-1,TRBV9,-,-,TGTGCCAGCAGCTGGGGGCGGGCCAGCTCCTACAATGAGCAGTTCTTC,CASSWGRASSYNEQFF
TRBJ2-3,TRBV9,-,-,TGTGCCAGCAGCGGAGGGCTCGGGAGCGCAGATACGCAGTATTTT,CASSGGLGSADTQYF
TRBJ2-5,TRBV7-9,-,once,TGTGCCAGCAGCTTACAATCGTCGGGAGAATTGCCCCAGTACTTC,CASSLQSSGELPQYF
TRBJ2-5,TRBV9,-,-,TGTGCCAGCAGCTTAGAGGGGGGGCGGGAGACCCAGTACTTC,CASSLEGGRETQYF
TRBJ2-1,TRBV7-9,TRBD2,-,TGTGCCAGCAGCTTAGGCCCTACTAGCGGGAGAGGTGATGAGCAGTTCTTC,CASSLGPTSGRGDEQFF
TRBJ2-5,TRBV7-6,TRBD1,-,TGTGCCAGCAGCGTTCGGACAGGGGATCAAGAGACCCAGTACTTC,CASSVRTGDQETQYF
TRBJ1-2,TRBV30,TRBD1,-,TGTGCCTGGAGTGTATACCCTGGGACAGGGTCGGATGGCTACACCTTC,CAWSVYPGTGSDGYTF
TRBJ2-7,TRBV4-1,-,-,TGCGCCAGCAGCCAAGACGCGGCAACAGTCTACTACGAGCAGTACTTC,CASSQDAATVYYEQYF
TRBJ2-7,TRBV28,TRBD2,-,TGTGCCAGCAGTTTCGGGCTAGCGGGGCCTTATGAGCAGTACTTC,CASSFGLAGPYEQYF
TRBJ1-4,TRBV13,-,-,TGTGCCAGCAGCTTAGGGCGGGGACGTACTAATGAAAAACTGTTTTTT,CASSLGRGRTNEKLFF
TRBJ1-4,TRBV28,TRBD1,-,TGTGCCAGCAGTTTCTGGTATAAAGTTCCGGGACAGGGGGCCCTTGCCGGTGAAAAACTGTTTTTT,CASSFWYKVPGQGALAGEKLFF
TRBJ2-1,TRBV29-1,-,once,TGCAGCGTTAAGGTTGGGTCCTACAATGAGCAGTTCTTC,CSVKVGSYNEQFF